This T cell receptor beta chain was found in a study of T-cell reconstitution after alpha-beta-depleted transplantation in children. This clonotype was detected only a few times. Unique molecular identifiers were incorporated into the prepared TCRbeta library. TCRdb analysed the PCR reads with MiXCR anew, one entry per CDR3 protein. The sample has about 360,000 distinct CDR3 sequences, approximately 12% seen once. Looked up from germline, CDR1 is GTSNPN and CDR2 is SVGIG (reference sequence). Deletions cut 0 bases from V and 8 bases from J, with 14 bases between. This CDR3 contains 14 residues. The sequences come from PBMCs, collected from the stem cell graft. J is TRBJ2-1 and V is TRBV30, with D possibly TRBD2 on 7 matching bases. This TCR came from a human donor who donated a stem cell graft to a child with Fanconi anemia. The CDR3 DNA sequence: TGTGCCTGGAGTGTAGGTGGGGGGGCGGATGAGCAGTTCTTC. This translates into CAWSVGGGADEQFF.